One sample yielded the 2 T cell receptor beta chains listed below, sequenced in a study of blood T cell repertoires in COVID-19. TCRdb's table, derived via immunoSEQ multiplex PCR, lists solely in-frame clones and lacks some. The repertoire has approximately 100,000 clones, approximately 84% of them found once; the top ten carry 10%. The source material was peripheral blood. The receptors were sampled from a man between 65 and 80 years old with acute or convalescent COVID-19.

The chain is built from TRBV4-2 and TRBJ2-7; D remains unclear. CDR1 LGHNA and CDR2 YNFKEQ come from the germline V gene. This CDR3 has 15 amino acids. V was clipped by 1 base and J by 0 bases, with 10 bases between them. CDR3 sequence: CASSQGLASSYEQYF. The CDR3 region has the DNA TGTGCCAGCAGCCAAGGGTTGGCTAGCTCCTACGAGCAGTACTTC.

The rearrangement joins TRBV30 to TRBJ2-1; the D is unclear. CDR1 is GTSNPN, CDR2 SVGIG, per germline (reference sequence). Trimming removed 0 bases from V and 0 bases from J, with 9 bases in between. There are 15 residues in the CDR3. The CDR3 protein is CAWSVLYSSYNEQFF. The CDR3 DNA reads TGTGCCTGGAGTGTACTATATAGCTCCTACAATGAGCAGTTCTTC.